These 14 T cell receptor beta chains were sequenced from one sample in a study of OX40 agonist ivuxolimab in advanced cancers. TCRdb's copy holds only in-frame clones and misses some; the assay was immunoSEQ multiplex PCR. This table has about 61,000 clones, approximately 82% appearing once. The specimen was CD4+ or CD8+ T cells sorted from blood, collected in a trial of the OX40 agonist ivuxolimab. Every receptor here comes from an adult with an advanced solid tumor such as melanoma, head and neck, liver or kidney cancer.

The genes are TRBV27 and TRBJ2-5; 13 bases are shared with TRBD2. The CDR3 covers 15 residues. Trimming removed 3 bases from V and 7 bases from J; junction bases left unmatched: 5. Looked up from germline, CDR1 is MNHEY and CDR2 is SMNVEV (reference sequence). CDR3 residues: CASSFGLAGVGTQYF. CDR3 DNA: TGTGCCAGCAGTTTTGGACTAGCGGGAGTTGGGACCCAGTACTTC.

This clone has just one count. The rearrangement uses TRBV27 and TRBJ1-6, with D hard to call. Germline V gives CDR1 MNHEY, CDR2 SMNVEV (reference sequence). CDR3 length: 15 amino acids. Trimming took off 3 bases at V and 0 bases at J, with 6 bases between the two ends. The CDR3 DNA reads as TGTGCCAGCAGTTTCGCGAGCTCCTATAATTCACCCCTCCACTTT. Translation gives CASSFASSYNSPLHF.

The chain's CDR3 is CSAKKSTGQFF. The DNA of the CDR3 is TGCAGTGCTAAGAAGTCCACAGGGCAGTTCTTC. This chain joins TRBV20-1 and TRBJ2-1, with D possibly TRBD1 on 5 matching bases. V was cut by 4 bases and J by 12 bases, with 13 bases left in between. Germline V gene data show CDR1 as DFQATT and CDR2 as SNEGSKA (reference sequence). The CDR3 loop spans 11 amino acids.

The chain has TRBV6-6 and TRBJ1-2; D perhaps matches TRBD1 (5 bases). The V end lost 5 bases, the J end lost 8 bases, and 15 bases lay between the germline ends. The CDR3 runs to 13 residues. The V gene's germline CDR1 is MNHNY and CDR2 SVGAGI (reference sequence). CDR3 nucleotide sequence: TGTGCCAGCAGTCCTCCCAGGGTTGACGGCTACACCTTC. As protein: CASSPPRVDGYTF.

The CDR3 DNA follows: TGCAGCGCCCTGGGAGGGGCCAGTAAGACCCAGTACTTC. Protein product: CSALGGASKTQYF. The chain employs TRBV29-1 and TRBJ2-5, with 7 bases aligning to TRBD2. The CDR3 has 13 residues. Germline-derived CDR1 and CDR2 are SQVTM and ANQGSEA. V trimming: 7 bases; J trimming: 6 bases; junction bases outside the gene matches: 11.

The J gene is TRBJ2-7, the V gene TRBV29-1; D not certain. The CDR3 has 12 amino acids. Trimming stripped 8 bases from V and 0 bases from J, with 11 bases between. Germline CDR1 reads SQVTM; CDR2 reads ANQGSEA. This CDR3 reads CSTTVSSYEQYF. CDR3 DNA: TGCAGCACGACTGTTAGCTCCTACGAGCAGTACTTC.

The rearrangement uses TRBV7-8 and TRBJ2-3; TRBD1 matches at 7 bases. The CDR3 has 14 amino acids. Germline lookup yields CDR1 SGHVS and CDR2 FQNEAQ. V shed 5 bases, J shed 0 bases, and the junction held 2 bases outside the gene matches. The CDR3: CASSRDSSTDTQYF. The CDR3 DNA reads TGTGCCAGCAGCCGGGACAGTAGCACAGATACGCAGTATTTT.

This chain uses TRBV7-9 with TRBJ2-1; D gene uncertain. CDR1 and CDR2 (germline): SEHNR, FQNEAQ (reference sequence). V dropped 1 base and J dropped 4 bases, with 5 bases sitting between them. The CDR3 covers 13 residues. The CDR3: CASSLVQYNEQFF. The CDR3 DNA reads TGTGCCAGCAGCTTAGTACAGTACAATGAGCAGTTCTTC.

The chain joins TRBV5-1 to TRBJ1-4; weak D call: TRBD1 (5 bases). The CDR3 extends over 15 amino acids. CDR1 SGHRS and CDR2 YFSETQ come from the germline V gene. The V end lost 5 bases, the J end lost 10 bases, and 21 bases lay between the germline ends. This CDR3 is CASSSGTQDGRKLFF. The CDR3, as DNA: TGCGCCAGCAGTTCCGGGACCCAAGACGGTAGAAAACTGTTTTTT.

This clone was counted a few times. The J gene is TRBJ2-7, the V gene TRBV5-4; TRBD1 is a possible D gene (5 bases). With 2 bases removed from V and 6 bases from J, the gap between germline ends came to 12 bases. Germline loops: CDR1 SGHNT, CDR2 YYREEE (reference sequence). This CDR3 region has 13 residues. Here the CDR3 DNA reads TGTGCCAGCAGCTTAACCGGACAATCCGAGCAGTACTTC. This codes for CASSLTGQSEQYF.

Only a few counts were recorded for this clone. The chain joins TRBV10-3 to TRBJ1-4; 7 positions match TRBD1. In germline, CDR1 is ENHRY, CDR2 SYGVKD. The CDR3 has 15 amino acids. V shed 10 bases, J shed 6 bases, and the junction held 14 bases outside the gene matches. The DNA for the CDR3 is TGTGCCACCCAAGACCGGGACAGACGGGATGAAAAACTGTTTTTT. Translated, it gives CATQDRDRRDEKLFF.

This sequence joins TRBV9 and TRBJ1-6; D unresolved. CDR3 length: 17 residues. V dropped 4 bases and J dropped 7 bases, with 21 bases sitting between them. Germline CDR1 and CDR2: SGDLS and YYNGEE. The CDR3 coding sequence is TGTGCCAGCAGCAGTGGGTCCCGGGGATCCGGCAATTCACCCCTCCACTTT. Its protein is CASSSGSRGSGNSPLHF.

The chain recombines TRBV5-1 with TRBJ1-5; no definite D call. The CDR3 sequence is 15 residues long. Trimming stripped 2 bases from V and 0 bases from J, with 9 bases between. Germline V gene lookup returns CDR1 SGHRS and CDR2 YFSETQ. The CDR3 reads CASSFEGGSNQPQHF. For the CDR3, the DNA is TGCGCCAGCAGCTTTGAGGGCGGTAGCAATCAGCCCCAGCATTTT.

The V call is TRBV23-1, the J call TRBJ2-5, with 8 bases matching TRBD2. TRBV23-1 is an ORF, and what it does is uncertain. With V trimmed by 11 bases and J by 4 bases, 3 bases remained unmatched. The CDR3 spans 11 residues. The CDR3 DNA follows: TGCGCCCGTCTAGCGGGAGAGACCCAGTACTTC. Its translation: CARLAGETQYF.